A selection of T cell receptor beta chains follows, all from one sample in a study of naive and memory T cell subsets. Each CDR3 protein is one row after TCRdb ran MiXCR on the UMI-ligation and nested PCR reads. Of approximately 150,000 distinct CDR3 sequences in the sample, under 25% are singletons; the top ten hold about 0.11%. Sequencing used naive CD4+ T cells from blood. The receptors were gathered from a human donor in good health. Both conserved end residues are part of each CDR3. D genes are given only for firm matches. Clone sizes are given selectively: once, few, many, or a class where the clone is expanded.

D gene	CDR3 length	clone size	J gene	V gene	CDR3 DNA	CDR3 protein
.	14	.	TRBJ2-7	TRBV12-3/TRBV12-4	TGTGCCAGCAGTTTGTCAGGTCTGGGGGACGAGCAGTACTTC	CASSLSGLGDEQYF
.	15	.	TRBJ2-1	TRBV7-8	TGTGCCAGCAGCCCCAGACTAGACCCTCTCGGGGATGAGTTCTTC	CASSPRLDPLGDEFF
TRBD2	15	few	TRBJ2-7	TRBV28	TGTGCCAGCAGTAGGACTAGCGGAGGGCCTGGGGAGCAGTACTTC	CASSRTSGGPGEQYF
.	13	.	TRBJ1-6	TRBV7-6	TGTGCCAGCAGCTCACGCTATAATTCACCCCTCCACTTT	CASSSRYNSPLHF
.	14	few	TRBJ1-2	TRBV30	TGTGCCTGGACACACCTAAGCGAGAACTATGGCTACACCTTC	CAWTHLSENYGYTF
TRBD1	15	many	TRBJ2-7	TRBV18	TGTGCCAGCTCACCACCGAGTAGGGGGCACGACGAGCAGTACTTC	CASSPPSRGHDEQYF
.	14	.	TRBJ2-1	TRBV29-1	TGCAGCGTTGTTAAGATAGCGGGACAGGAGGAGCAGTTCTTC	CSVVKIAGQEEQFF
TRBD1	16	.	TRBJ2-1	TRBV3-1	TGTGCCAGCAGCCAAGCCACCGGGACAGGGAGAAATGAGCAGTTCTTC	CASSQATGTGRNEQFF
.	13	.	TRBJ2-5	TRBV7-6	TGTGCCAGCAGAAGAGCGGTACAAGAGACCCAGTACTTC	CASRRAVQETQYF
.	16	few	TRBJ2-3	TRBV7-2	TGTGCCAGCAGCCCGATGCTCGGCGGCTTCACAGATACGCAGTATTTT	CASSPMLGGFTDTQYF
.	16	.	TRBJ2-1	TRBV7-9	TGTGCCAGCAGCTTAAAATTTCCCCGGACTAAAAATGAGCAGTTCTTC	CASSLKFPRTKNEQFF
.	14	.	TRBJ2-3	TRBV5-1	TGCGCCAGCAGCTTGAGCTACTTGGCCGATACGCAGTATTTT	CASSLSYLADTQYF
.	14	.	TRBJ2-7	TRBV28	TGTGCCAGCAGTTTACCCCGGGACCTCAGGGCCCAGTACTTC	CASSLPRDLRAQYF
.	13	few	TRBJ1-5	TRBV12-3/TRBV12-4	TGTGCCAGCGCGCGGGATGGCAATCAGCCCCAGCATTTT	CASARDGNQPQHF
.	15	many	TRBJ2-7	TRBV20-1	TGCAGTGCTAATCCCCGGGCATTGGGTCCCTACGAGCAGTACTTC	CSANPRALGPYEQYF
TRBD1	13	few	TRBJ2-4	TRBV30	TGTGCCTGGAGCCGGGACAGCAAAAACATTCAGTACTTC	CAWSRDSKNIQYF
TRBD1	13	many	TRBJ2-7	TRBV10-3	TGTGCCATCAGGGGGACAGGGAGCTACGAGCAGTACTTC	CAIRGTGSYEQYF
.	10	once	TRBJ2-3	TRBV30	TGTGCCTGGGCCCGAGATACGCAGTATTTT	CAWARDTQYF
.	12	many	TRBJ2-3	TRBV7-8	TGTGCCAGCAGCGCCCGCACAGATACGCAGTATTTT	CASSARTDTQYF
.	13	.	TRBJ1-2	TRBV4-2	TGTGCCAGCAGCCAGGGGTTTGACTATGGCTACACCTTC	CASSQGFDYGYTF
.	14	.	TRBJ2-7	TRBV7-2	TGTGCCAGCAGCCGAGAGCGGCTAAACGGCGAGCAGTACTTC	CASSRERLNGEQYF
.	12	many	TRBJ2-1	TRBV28	TGTGCCAGCAGTCACCTACCAATTGGGCAGTTCTTC	CASSHLPIGQFF
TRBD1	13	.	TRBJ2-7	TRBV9	TGTGCCAGCAGATCCGGCCCAGGGGGCGAGCAGTACTTC	CASRSGPGGEQYF
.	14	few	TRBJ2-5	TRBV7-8	TGTGCCAGCAGCTTATCGACGTACCAAGAGACCCAGTACTTC	CASSLSTYQETQYF
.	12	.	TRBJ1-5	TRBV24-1	TGTGCCACCAGTGATTCATCCCAGCCCCAGCATTTT	CATSDSSQPQHF
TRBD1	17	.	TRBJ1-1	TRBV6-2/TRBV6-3	TGTGCCAGCAGTTCCCCTTATCGACAGGGGATGAGCACTGAAGCTTTCTTT	CASSSPYRQGMSTEAFF
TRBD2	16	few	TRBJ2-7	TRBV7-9	TGTGCCAGCAGGCAACTAGCGGGAGGAGATTTCTACGAGCAGTACTTC	CASRQLAGGDFYEQYF
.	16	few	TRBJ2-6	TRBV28	TGTGCCAGCAGTTTAATTCGGGGAACTGGGGCCAACGTCCTGACTTTC	CASSLIRGTGANVLTF
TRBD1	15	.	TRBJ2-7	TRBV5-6	TGTGCCAGCAGCTTGGGACAGGGGGCCTTTTACGAGCAGTACTTC	CASSLGQGAFYEQYF
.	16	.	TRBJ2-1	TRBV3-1	TGTGCCAGCAGCCTGTCATTAATCCGGCCCTACAATGAGCAGTTCTTC	CASSLSLIRPYNEQFF
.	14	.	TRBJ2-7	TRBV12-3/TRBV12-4	TGTGCCAGCAGCTCCCGGAACAGGGTCCACGAGCAGTACTTC	CASSSRNRVHEQYF
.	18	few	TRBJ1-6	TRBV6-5	TGTGCCAGCAGTTACTCTACCTCGTCGAGCTCCTATAATTCACCCCTCCACTTT	CASSYSTSSSSYNSPLHF
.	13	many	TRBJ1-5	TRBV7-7	TGTGCTAGCAGCTTAGGACAAGATCAGCCCCAGCATTTT	CASSLGQDQPQHF
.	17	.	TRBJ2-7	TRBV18	TGTGCCAGCTCACCAACATCTCCCTTAGACCCCTACCGAGGGCAGTACTTC	CASSPTSPLDPYRGQYF
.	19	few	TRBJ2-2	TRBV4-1	TGCGCCAGCAGCCAAGATCGGGGGGCCCTAGCGAGAGACACCGGGGAGCTGTTTTTT	CASSQDRGALARDTGELFF
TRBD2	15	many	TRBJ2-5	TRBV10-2	TGCGCCAGCAGTGAGATAGCGGGAGCAGGAGAGACCCAGTACTTC	CASSEIAGAGETQYF
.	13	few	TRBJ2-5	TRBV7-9	TGTGCCAGCAGCCCCCTAGGCCAAGAGACCCAGTACTTC	CASSPLGQETQYF
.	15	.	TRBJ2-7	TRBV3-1	TGTGCCAGCAGCCAAGAATTGGTTAGCTCCTACGAGCAGTACTTC	CASSQELVSSYEQYF
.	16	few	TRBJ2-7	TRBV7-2	TGTGCCAGCAGTCTAGGGGGGTTTTCAGAAGTCTACGAGCAGTACTTC	CASSLGGFSEVYEQYF
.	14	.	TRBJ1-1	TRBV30	TGTGCCTGGAGCAGTCCGGGGGGAAACACTGAAGCTTTCTTT	CAWSSPGGNTEAFF
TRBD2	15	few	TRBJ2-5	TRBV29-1	TGCAGCGTTCCTCAGCGGGGGGGGTTCCAAGAGACCCAGTACTTC	CSVPQRGGFQETQYF
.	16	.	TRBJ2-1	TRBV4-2	TGTGCCAGCAGCCAAGATCAGAATCGCCTTAGTGTTGAGCAGTTCTTC	CASSQDQNRLSVEQFF
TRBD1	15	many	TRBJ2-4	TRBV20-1	TGCAGTGCTACCGGGACAGAGCTAGCCAAAAACATTCAGTACTTC	CSATGTELAKNIQYF
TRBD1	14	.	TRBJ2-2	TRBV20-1	TGCAGTGCTAGTAGTATCCAGGGGGCCGGGGAGCTGTTTTTT	CSASSIQGAGELFF
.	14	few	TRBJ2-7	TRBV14	TGTGCCAGCAGCCAATACGTATCCTCCTACGAGCAGTACTTC	CASSQYVSSYEQYF
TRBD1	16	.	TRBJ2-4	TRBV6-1	TGTGCCAGCAGTGAAGAGGGACAGGGGAAAAAAAACATTCAGTACTTC	CASSEEGQGKKNIQYF
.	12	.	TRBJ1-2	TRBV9	TGTGCCAGTTTAGGTCGAGCGGATGGCTACACCTTC	CASLGRADGYTF
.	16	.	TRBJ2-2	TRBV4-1	TGCGCCAGCAGCCAAGGAGGTCTCGGGATCTCCGGGGAGCTGTTTTTT	CASSQGGLGISGELFF
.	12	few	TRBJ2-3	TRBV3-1	TGTGCCAGCAGCCAATTTGTTGATACGCAGTATTTT	CASSQFVDTQYF
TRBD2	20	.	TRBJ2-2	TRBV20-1	TGCAGTGCTAGAAGACCCCTCGGGACTAGCGGGATAGGGAACACCGGGGAGCTGTTTTTT	CSARRPLGTSGIGNTGELFF
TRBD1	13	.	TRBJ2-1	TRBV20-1	TGCAGTGCTAGAGCGGGACAGGTAAATGAGCAGTTCTTC	CSARAGQVNEQFF
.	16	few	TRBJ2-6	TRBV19	TGTGCCAGTAAACTCATGTCCCAGGGCAGAGCCAACGTCCTGACTTTC	CASKLMSQGRANVLTF
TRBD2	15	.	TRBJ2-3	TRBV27	TGTGCCAGCACGAGGACTAGCGGGAGGCTAGATACGCAGTATTTT	CASTRTSGRLDTQYF
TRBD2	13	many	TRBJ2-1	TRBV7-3	TGTGCCAGCAGCTTTAGCGGGAAGGGTGAGCAGTTCTTC	CASSFSGKGEQFF